One and the same sample provided the 30 T cell receptor beta chains below, sequenced in a study of cytomegalovirus exposure and HLA in healthy donors. Profiling relied on immunoSEQ multiplex PCR, and the TCRdb table lists in-frame clones only, not all of them. The table shows some 140,000 clones, with 85% to 90% occurring only once. Sequenced material: PBMCs. The receptors originated from a young man in good health and CMV-seronegative.

The genes are TRBV5-1 and TRBJ1-6; 9 bases map to TRBD1. From germline, CDR1 is SGHRS and CDR2 YFSETQ. CDR3 size: 14 residues. Trimming at V came to 4 bases and at J to 10 bases, leaving 6 bases not matched to a gene. In nucleotides, the CDR3 is TGCGCCAGCAGCAAGGGACAGGGAATCTCACCCCTCCACTTT. This translates into CASSKGQGISPLHF. Looking up the rest from reference TRBV5-1 and TRBJ1-6 gives the full variable domain: KAGVTQTPRYLIKTRGQQVTLSCSPISGHRSVSWYQQTPGQGLQFLFEYFSETQRNKGNFPGRFSGRQFSNSRSEMNVSTLELGDSALYLCASSKGQGISPLHFGNGTRLTVT.

V and J are TRBV7-9 and TRBJ1-1; the match to TRBD1 covers 7 bases. CDR1 SEHNR and CDR2 FQNEAQ come from the germline V gene (reference sequence). The trim removed 3 bases at V and 1 base at J, leaving 2 bases unmatched. The CDR3 runs to 14 residues. The CDR3 is CASSFGTANTEAFF. CDR3 coding DNA: TGTGCCAGCAGCTTCGGGACAGCGAACACTGAAGCTTTCTTT.

The chain employs TRBV18 and TRBJ1-2; TRBD1 aligns across 9 bases. With V trimmed by 3 bases and J by 6 bases, 5 bases remained unmatched. Germline V gene sequence: CDR1 KGHSH, CDR2 LQKENI. The CDR3 spans 14 residues. CDR3 DNA sequence: TGTGCCAGCTCACCCAACGGACAGGGGCATGGCTACACCTTC. This codes for CASSPNGQGHGYTF.

The chain recombines TRBV7-2 with TRBJ2-5; D may be TRBD1 (6 bases). The CDR3 loop spans 15 amino acids. V was clipped by 5 bases and J by 7 bases, with 20 bases between them. Germline loops: CDR1 SGHTA, CDR2 FQGNSA. The CDR3 coding sequence is TGTGCCAGCAGCCCACGCCAGGGGTATCAGGTGACCCAGTACTTC. Residues: CASSPRQGYQVTQYF. Full variable domain (rest looked up from reference TRBV7-2 and TRBJ2-5): GAGVSQSPSNKVTEKGKDVELRCDPISGHTALYWYRQSLGQGLEFLIYFQGNSAPDKSGLPSDRFSAERTGGSVSTLTIQRTQQEDSAVYLCASSPRQGYQVTQYFGPGTRLLVL.

V usage is TRBV9 and J usage is TRBJ2-5, with D maybe TRBD2 (6 bases). V was clipped by 3 bases and J by 9 bases, with 15 bases between them. The germline V gene has CDR1 SGDLS and CDR2 YYNGEE. The CDR3 runs 13 residues. The CDR3 sequence: CASSDSGWGAQYF. CDR3 DNA: TGTGCCAGCAGCGATTCAGGGTGGGGGGCCCAGTACTTC.

V is TRBV5-6 and J is TRBJ2-6, with D hard to call. Germline CDR1 and CDR2: SGHDT and YYEEEE. This CDR3 has 12 amino acids. Trimming stripped 0 bases from V and 8 bases from J, with 3 bases between. CDR3: CASSLGTNVLTF. CDR3 nucleotide sequence: TGTGCCAGCAGCTTGGGTACCAACGTCCTGACTTTC.

This chain uses TRBV11-3 with TRBJ1-2; 9 bases are shared with TRBD1. The CDR3 length is 17 residues. After removal of 1 base from V and 6 bases from J, the junction contained 12 bases not matched to a gene. Germline lookup yields CDR1 SGHNT and CDR2 YENEEA. The chain's CDR3 is CASSLAGQGRGKNGYTF. In DNA form, the CDR3 reads TGTGCCAGCAGCTTAGCGGGACAGGGAAGGGGGAAAAATGGCTACACCTTC.

This chain joins TRBV4-1 and TRBJ2-7; D gene uncertain. CDR3 size: 15 residues. V was clipped by 1 base and J by 1 base, with 11 bases between them. Germline CDR1 and CDR2: MGHRA and YSYEKL. Written as DNA, the CDR3 is TGCGCCAGCAGCCAAGTTCCCACTGATTCCTACGAGCAGTACTTC. As protein: CASSQVPTDSYEQYF.

This chain uses TRBV6-6 with TRBJ1-5; tentatively, D is TRBD1 (5 bases). The CDR3 length is 16 residues. CDR1 is MNHNY, CDR2 SVGAGI, per germline (reference sequence). Deletions cut 4 bases from V and 5 bases from J, with 18 bases between. The CDR3 DNA follows: TGTGCCAGCAGTTCCCAGGGAGGTGCCCAGGATCAGCCCCAGCATTTT. As protein: CASSSQGGAQDQPQHF.

The genes are TRBV5-1 and TRBJ2-5; D perhaps matches TRBD1 (5 bases). V shed 0 bases and J shed 5 bases, with 8 bases lying between them. CDR1 and CDR2 from the germline V gene are SGHRS and YFSETQ. The CDR3 consists of 13 residues. CDR3 residues: CASSLDPGETQYF. As DNA, the CDR3 is TGCGCCAGCAGCTTGGATCCAGGGGAGACCCAGTACTTC.

Only one count was recorded for this clone. The chain is built from TRBV11-2 and TRBJ1-6; perhaps TRBD1 as D (6 bases). Germline V gene sequence: CDR1 SGHAT, CDR2 FQNNGV. This CDR3 has 18 residues. Trimming removed 5 bases at V and 7 bases at J, with 24 bases between. CDR3 protein: CASSHGARAGQNNSPLHF. In nucleotides, the CDR3 is TGTGCCAGCAGCCACGGGGCTCGCGCCGGACAGAACAATTCACCCCTCCACTTT.

The V gene is TRBV7-9, the J gene TRBJ2-7; TRBD1 matches 7 bases. Germline V gene lookup returns CDR1 SEHNR and CDR2 FQNEAQ (reference sequence). The CDR3 is 19 amino acids. V trimming: 1 base; J trimming: 5 bases; junction bases outside the gene matches: 20. The CDR3 nucleotides read TGTGCCAGCAGCTTAGGAGGAAATCATTTTCTGACAGGGACGAACGAGCAGTACTTC. This codes for CASSLGGNHFLTGTNEQYF. The full variable domain, completed using reference TRBV7-9 and TRBJ2-7, is DTGVSQNPRHKITKRGQNVTFRCDPISEHNRLYWYRQTLGQGPEFLTYFQNEAQLEKSRLLSDRFSAERPKGSFSTLEIQRTEQGDSAMYLCASSLGGNHFLTGTNEQYFGPGTRLTVT.

This clone has only one observation. The chain is built from TRBV27 and TRBJ2-1; 8 positions match TRBD2. The V gene's germline CDR1 is MNHEY and CDR2 SMNVEV (reference sequence). The CDR3 runs 15 residues. V dropped 6 bases and J dropped 4; count of bases not matched to a gene: 8. The CDR3 is CASSDSGIPYNEQFF. The CDR3 DNA is TGTGCCAGCAGCGATAGCGGGATCCCTTACAATGAGCAGTTCTTC.

V is TRBV6-5 and J is TRBJ1-2; no clear D gene. V was pared by 7 bases and J by 1 base, with 7 bases between. CDR3 length: 12 amino acids. In germline, CDR1 is MNHEY, CDR2 SVGAGI. The CDR3 is CASTGVNYGYTF. CDR3 DNA sequence: TGTGCCAGCACCGGAGTTAACTATGGCTACACCTTC.

The genes are TRBV7-9 and TRBJ2-7; perhaps TRBD1 as D (6 bases). The CDR3 extends over 13 amino acids. Germline assignment: CDR1 SEHNR and CDR2 FQNEAQ (reference sequence). V was trimmed by 5 bases and J by 0 bases, leaving 8 bases between them. The DNA for the CDR3 is TGTGCCAGCAGCGCGGACAGCTCCTACGAGCAGTACTTC. This codes for CASSADSSYEQYF.

The chain recombines TRBV5-4 with TRBJ2-2, with TRBD1 identical over 9 bases. There are 17 residues in the CDR3. After removal of 2 bases from V and 4 bases from J, the junction contained 9 bases not matched to a gene. The V gene's germline CDR1 is SGHNT and CDR2 YYREEE (reference sequence). The CDR3 loop is CASSFPPGQGATGELFF. CDR3 bases: TGTGCCAGCAGCTTCCCTCCGGGACAGGGAGCCACCGGGGAGCTGTTTTTT.

This clone was seen just once. This rearrangement joins TRBV6-6 to TRBJ1-2; 9 nucleotides line up with TRBD1. V trimming: 7 bases; J trimming: 5 bases; junction bases outside the gene matches: 11. Germline CDR1 and CDR2: MNHNY and SVGAGI (reference sequence). The CDR3 covers 15 residues. The CDR3 protein is CASTVITGGRYGYTF. CDR3 DNA: TGTGCCAGCACCGTTATTACAGGGGGCAGGTATGGCTACACCTTC.

This rearrangement joins TRBV13 to TRBJ2-3; TRBD2 matches at 10 bases. The CDR3 sequence is 14 residues long. J lost 6 bases, V lost 5 bases, and 5 bases had no gene match. Per the germline V gene, CDR1 is PRHDT and CDR2 is FYEKMQ (reference sequence). The CDR3 DNA follows: TGTGCCAGCAGCCAGCGGGGGGGGATGGATACGCAGTATTTT. This gives the protein CASSQRGGMDTQYF.

This clone was detected only once. The genes are TRBV5-4 and TRBJ1-1; 7 nucleotides agree with TRBD1. The V and J ends lost 0 bases and 4 bases, in that order; junction bases with no gene match: 3. The CDR3 is 14 residues long. The germline V gene has CDR1 SGHNT and CDR2 YYREEE (reference sequence). The DNA of the CDR3 is TGTGCCAGCAGCTTGGACAGGGGAGGCACTGAAGCTTTCTTT. Translating it yields CASSLDRGGTEAFF.

This clone was picked up one time. The chain joins TRBV7-6 to TRBJ2-1; D might be TRBD2 (6 bases). The CDR3 sequence is 17 residues long. V lost 1 base, J lost 4 bases, and 17 bases lay in between. Germline CDR1 and CDR2: SGHVS and FNYEAQ. The CDR3 region is CASSLEFGLATYNEQFF. The CDR3 coding sequence is TGTGCCAGCAGCTTAGAATTCGGGCTAGCGACTTACAATGAGCAGTTCTTC.

The genes are TRBV6-1 and TRBJ2-7; 9 nucleotides align to TRBD1. The CDR3 sequence is 15 residues long. The V and J ends lost 1 base and 3 bases, in that order; junction bases with no gene match: 4. Germline V CDR1 and CDR2: MNHNS, SASEGT. In DNA form, the CDR3 reads TGTGCCAGCAGTGAAGAGGAGACAGGGGGCTACGAGCAGTACTTC. This translates into CASSEEETGGYEQYF.

At least ten counts were recorded for this clone. V is TRBV7-2 and J is TRBJ2-3; 12 bases match TRBD2. CDR3 length: 16 amino acids. V lost 2 bases, J lost 4 bases, and 4 bases stayed unmatched. Germline V lookup: CDR1 SGHTA, CDR2 FQGNSA. The DNA for the CDR3 is TGTGCCAGCAGCTTAAGCCCTAGCGGGGGGGCAGATACGCAGTATTTT. Translated, it gives CASSLSPSGGADTQYF.

The chain couples TRBV5-1 to TRBJ2-5, with a weak D call TRBD1 (7 bases). V lost 4 bases, J lost 5 bases, and 21 bases lay in between. CDR3 size: 16 residues. Germline CDR1 is SGHRS and CDR2 is YFSETQ. This CDR3 reads CASSRQGPSGGETQYF. The CDR3 bases are TGCGCCAGCAGCCGACAGGGACCCAGCGGAGGGGAGACCCAGTACTTC.

The V and J genes are TRBV15 and TRBJ2-1, with 8 bases lining up with TRBD1. CDR1 LNHNV and CDR2 YYDKDF come from the germline V gene (reference sequence). CDR3 length: 16 residues. After removal of 3 bases from V and 3 bases from J, the junction contained 7 bases not matched to a gene. The CDR3 protein is CATSSLQGAHYNEQFF. The CDR3, as DNA: TGTGCCACCAGCAGCCTCCAGGGGGCTCACTACAATGAGCAGTTCTTC.

This rearrangement joins TRBV7-3 to TRBJ2-7, with D tentatively TRBD2 (5 bases). Trimming cost V 3 bases and J 6 bases, with 9 bases left between them. Germline loops: CDR1 SGHTA, CDR2 FQGTGA. The CDR3 is 12 residues long. The CDR3 bases are TGTGCCAGCAGCTTTCGGGCGGGCGAGCAGTACTTC. It yields the protein CASSFRAGEQYF.

DNA for the CDR3: TGTGCCAGCAGTGGGGGGACTAGCGGGGTGGTCGAGCAGTACTTC. Residues: CASSGGTSGVVEQYF. This sequence joins TRBV2 and TRBJ2-7; 13 bases align to TRBD2. Germline V gene data show CDR1 as SNHLY and CDR2 as FYNNEI. The CDR3 is 15 amino acids. V lost 4 bases, J lost 6 bases, and 6 bases stayed unmatched. Combining the CDR3 with reference TRBV2 and TRBJ2-7 gives the whole variable domain EPEVTQTPSHQVTQMGQEVILRCVPISNHLYFYWYRQILGQKVEFLVSFYNNEISEKSEIFDDQFSVERPDGSNFTLKIRSTKLEDSAMYFCASSGGTSGVVEQYFGPGTRLTVT.

This clone appeared once. The rearrangement links TRBV5-6 to TRBJ2-3; D unresolved. There are 15 residues in the CDR3. V lost 2 bases and J 4 bases, leaving 14 bases between the germline ends. Germline V gene data show CDR1 as SGHDT and CDR2 as YYEEEE. The CDR3 nucleotides read TGTGCCAGCAGCTTAGGCACTCGTGCGGCAGATACGCAGTATTTT. It specifies CASSLGTRAADTQYF.

A few counts support this clone. The rearrangement joins TRBV23-1 to TRBJ2-2; D uncertain. TRBV23-1 qualifies as an ORF whose function is uncertain. This CDR3 contains 17 residues. The V and J ends lost 6 bases and 6 bases respectively, with 23 bases between them. This CDR3 is CASRLARVLLLPGELFF. CDR3 DNA sequence: TGCGCCAGCAGGCTTGCTCGGGTCCTCCTCCTCCCCGGGGAGCTGTTTTTT.

This clone was seen just once. V is TRBV10-3 and J is TRBJ2-2, with 10 nucleotides matching TRBD1. Unmatched junction bases numbered 5, after V lost 7 bases and J lost 6 bases. This CDR3 has 14 residues. Germline V gene lookup returns CDR1 ENHRY and CDR2 SYGVKD. CDR3: CAIKAGTGAGELFF. The CDR3 DNA is TGTGCCATCAAGGCCGGGACAGGGGCCGGGGAGCTGTTTTTT.

The chain carries TRBV30 and TRBJ2-5; 14 positions agree with TRBD2. V was clipped by 5 bases and J by 5 bases; unmatched bases: 10. Germline values: CDR1 GTSNPN, CDR2 SVGIG (reference sequence). This CDR3 has 16 amino acids. CDR3 sequence reads: CAWDPGLAGVRETQYF. The CDR3 DNA sequence: TGTGCCTGGGATCCGGGACTAGCGGGAGTAAGGGAGACCCAGTACTTC. The full variable domain, its missing parts supplied by reference TRBV30 and TRBJ2-5, is SQTIHQWPATLVQPVGSPLSLECTVEGTSNPNLYWYRQAAGRGLQLLFYSVGIGQISSEVPQNLSASRPQDRQFILSSKKLLLSDSGFYLCAWDPGLAGVRETQYFGPGTRLLVL.